One sample yielded the 5 T cell receptor beta chains listed below, sequenced in a study of blood T cell repertoires in COVID-19. The table came from immunoSEQ multiplex PCR; TCRdb's copy has only in-frame clones and leaves some out. Found here are a few hundred thousand clones, around 83% of them singletons; the top ten hold around 3.5%. Sequenced material: peripheral blood. These receptors all stem from a woman in her late teens or twenties with acute or convalescent COVID-19.

The chain couples TRBV9 to TRBJ2-3, with D tentatively TRBD2 (6 bases). Trimming removed 2 bases at V and 0 bases at J, with 7 bases between. The germline V gene encodes CDR1 SGDLS and CDR2 YYNGEE. The length of the CDR3 is 14 residues. The CDR3 DNA sequence: TGTGCCAGCAGCGTGAGCGGGAGCACAGATACGCAGTATTTT. Translation: CASSVSGSTDTQYF.

The CDR3 sequence is CASSRPSGNYGYTF. The CDR3 DNA reads as TGTGCCAGCAGCCGCCCTTCGGGGAACTATGGCTACACCTTC. The rearrangement links TRBV6-2 or TRBV6-3 to TRBJ1-2; D is ambiguous. The ends were cut back, 6 bases at V and 2 bases at J, with 13 bases in the middle. The germline gives CDR1 MNHEY, CDR2 SVGEGT. The CDR3 contains 14 residues.

The chain uses TRBV5-1 and TRBJ2-3, with 8 bases lining up with TRBD2. J lost 4 bases, V lost 1 base, and 8 bases had no gene match. Germline V CDR1 and CDR2: SGHRS, YFSETQ. CDR3 length equals 16 residues. CDR3 loop: CASSLLSGRVSDTQYF. In DNA form, the CDR3 reads TGCGCCAGCAGCTTGTTGAGCGGGAGAGTGTCAGATACGCAGTATTTT.

This rearrangement joins TRBV2 to TRBJ1-4; 9 nucleotides line up with TRBD1. Germline V gene lookup returns CDR1 SNHLY and CDR2 FYNNEI. J gave up 5 bases and V 6 bases, and 7 bases lay outside the gene matches. There are 15 residues in the CDR3. The CDR3 protein is CASRIQGASNEKLFF. The CDR3 nucleotides read TGTGCCAGCAGGATACAGGGGGCGTCCAATGAAAAACTGTTTTTT. Using reference TRBV2 and TRBJ1-4 for the parts outside the CDR3, the full variable domain is EPEVTQTPSHQVTQMGQEVILRCVPISNHLYFYWYRQILGQKVEFLVSFYNNEISEKSEIFDDQFSVERPDGSNFTLKIRSTKLEDSAMYFCASRIQGASNEKLFFGSGTQLSVL.

The V call is TRBV18, the J call TRBJ2-4, with D maybe TRBD1 (5 bases). Trimming removed 3 bases from V and 15 bases from J, with 15 bases in between. Germline values: CDR1 KGHSH, CDR2 LQKENI. The CDR3 is 12 residues long. This CDR3 reads CASSPETDIRYF. In DNA form, the CDR3 reads TGTGCCAGCTCACCCGAGACAGATATTAGGTACTTC.